These 8 T cell receptor beta chains were sequenced from one sample in a study of a mutant IDH1 vaccine in newly diagnosed glioma. Using immunoSEQ multiplex PCR, the repertoire was profiled, and TCRdb retains in-frame clones only, with some absent. This sample has around 56,000 clones, with about 81% found just once. Time point described: week 23, last vaccination. What each vaccine dose contained was 300 ug of mutant IDH1 20-mer peptide, accompanied by topical imiquimod. The antigens these receptors bind are not known. The sample was PBMCs, taken from a glioma patient whose treatment included an IDH1 peptide vaccine. Receptor source: a middle-aged woman with glioma. Some clones in this sample may be carry-over from other donors' samples.

The chain has TRBV6-5 and TRBJ1-1; D not resolved. The V gene's germline CDR1 is MNHEY and CDR2 SVGAGI. Deletions cut 10 bases from V and 5 bases from J, with 20 bases between. The CDR3 has 14 residues. The CDR3: CATAPREVLTEAFF. CDR3 in DNA: TGTGCCACCGCCCCCAGAGAGGTTCTAACTGAAGCTTTCTTT.

The chain employs TRBV11-2 and TRBJ1-2, with a possible D match to TRBD1 (5 bases). Trimming shortened V by 5 bases and J by 4 bases, and 14 bases separated the two germline ends. Germline assignment: CDR1 SGHAT and CDR2 FQNNGV. The CDR3 totals 14 residues. Written as DNA, the CDR3 is TGTGCCAGCAGCATTTATGGGGGTGGCTATGGCTACACCTTC. Amino acid sequence: CASSIYGGGYGYTF.

The genes are TRBV30 and TRBJ2-2; TRBD1 or TRBD2 may be the D gene (5 bases each). The CDR3 is made up of 13 amino acids. V was cut by 3 bases and J by 2 bases, with 7 bases left in between. Germline V gene sequence: CDR1 GTSNPN, CDR2 SVGIG (reference sequence). The CDR3 DNA is TGTGCCTGGAGCCGGGACAACACCGGGGAGCTGTTTTTT. This sequence encodes CAWSRDNTGELFF. Variable domain in full (rest from reference TRBV30 and TRBJ2-2): SQTIHQWPATLVQPVGSPLSLECTVEGTSNPNLYWYRQAAGRGLQLLFYSVGIGQISSEVPQNLSASRPQDRQFILSSKKLLLSDSGFYLCAWSRDNTGELFFGEGSRLTVL.

The chain recombines TRBV10-1 with TRBJ2-2; the match to TRBD2 covers 8 bases. Germline CDR1 and CDR2: WNHNN and SYGVQD (reference sequence). V shed 8 bases and J 4 bases; nucleotides not matched to a gene: 3. The CDR3 covers 13 residues. Here the CDR3 DNA reads TGCGCCAGCTCGGGAGGGGGCACCGGGGAGCTGTTTTTT. It encodes CASSGGGTGELFF.

The chain couples TRBV30 to TRBJ1-5; D gene unclear. Germline CDR1 and CDR2: GTSNPN and SVGIG (reference sequence). The CDR3 sequence is 13 residues long. Between the trimmed V and J ends, which lost 0 bases and 2 bases, there was a span of 5 bases. CDR3 in amino acids: CAWSVGGNQPQHF. The CDR3 DNA follows: TGTGCCTGGAGTGTAGGAGGCAATCAGCCCCAGCATTTT.

The genes are TRBV6-4 and TRBJ2-1; D might be TRBD2 (7 bases). The V end was cut by 3 bases, the J end by 9 bases, with 12 bases between. CDR1 and CDR2 from the germline V gene are MRHNA and SNTAGT. The CDR3 spans 13 residues. The CDR3 here is CASSETGGSEQFF. For the CDR3, the DNA is TGTGCCAGCAGTGAGACGGGGGGCAGTGAGCAGTTCTTC.

The V call is TRBV6-6, the J call TRBJ2-7; D is possibly TRBD1 (6 bases). The CDR3 extends over 12 amino acids. Germline CDR1 reads MNHNY; CDR2 reads SVGAGI (reference sequence). V dropped 8 bases and J dropped 6 bases, with 14 bases sitting between them. The CDR3 DNA sequence: TGTGCCAGCCTGAGGCAGGGGTCCGAGCAGTACTTC. Amino acid sequence: CASLRQGSEQYF.

The genes are TRBV5-1 and TRBJ1-1; possible D gene TRBD1, 6 bases. CDR1 and CDR2 from the germline V gene are SGHRS and YFSETQ. The CDR3 covers 13 residues. The ends were cut back, 6 bases at V and 1 base at J, with 10 bases in the middle. The DNA of the CDR3 is TGCGCCAGCACTCAGGGGAGGAACACTGAAGCTTTCTTT. Protein product: CASTQGRNTEAFF.